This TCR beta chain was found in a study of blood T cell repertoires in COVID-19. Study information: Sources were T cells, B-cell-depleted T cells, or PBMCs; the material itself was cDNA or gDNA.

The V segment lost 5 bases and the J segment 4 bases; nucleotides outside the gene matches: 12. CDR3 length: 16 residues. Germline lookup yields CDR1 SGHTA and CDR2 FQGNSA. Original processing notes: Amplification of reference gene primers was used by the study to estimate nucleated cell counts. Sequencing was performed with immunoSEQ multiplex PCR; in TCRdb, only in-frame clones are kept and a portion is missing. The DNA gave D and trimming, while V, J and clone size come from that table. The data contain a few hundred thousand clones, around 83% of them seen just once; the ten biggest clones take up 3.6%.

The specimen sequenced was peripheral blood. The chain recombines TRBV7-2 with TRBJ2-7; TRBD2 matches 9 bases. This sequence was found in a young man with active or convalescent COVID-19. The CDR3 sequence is CASSQGGGRAGYEQYF. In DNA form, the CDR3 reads TGTGCCAGCAGCCAAGGGGGCGGGAGGGCCGGTTACGAGCAGTACTTC.